The rows below give T cell receptor beta chains drawn from one sample of a study of cytomegalovirus exposure and HLA in healthy donors. Sequencing was performed with immunoSEQ multiplex PCR; in TCRdb, only in-frame clones are kept and a portion is missing. In the table there are about 130,000 clones, 80% of which are singletons. The sequenced sample was PBMCs. The receptor set was obtained from a woman aged 40 to 55 in good health and CMV-seronegative. Each CDR3 is given with its conserved first and last residue. Rows may omit the clone size; those that give it use once, few, many or a size class.

v_gene	j_gene	abundance	len	CDR3aa
TRBV6-1	TRBJ1-5	-	16	CASSEFQGSGNQPQHF
TRBV5-1	TRBJ1-2	-	16	CASSLGGRESLGGYTF
TRBV27	TRBJ2-7	-	13	CASSLQGPYEQYF
TRBV6-5	TRBJ2-1	-	12	CASRDRINEQFF
TRBV2	TRBJ1-1	few	14	CASRGLGGRAEAFF
TRBV28	TRBJ2-3	-	15	CASSSLAGSTDTQYF
TRBV19	TRBJ2-2	few	17	CASSISGAGSNTGELFF
TRBV4-3	TRBJ2-7	few	14	CASSLGQGRYEQYF
TRBV10-3	TRBJ1-4	-	16	CAISEGTGLTNEKLFF
TRBV4-1	TRBJ1-1	-	15	CASSPAGQLNTEAFF
TRBV18	TRBJ1-2	-	14	CASSQSGRNYGYTF
TRBV4-1	TRBJ2-1	-	17	CASSLSGASGGYNEQFF
TRBV9	TRBJ1-1	once	14	CASSSRQGNTEAFF
TRBV29-1	TRBJ1-1	-	13	CSVRGQGGTEAFF
TRBV27	TRBJ2-7	-	14	CASSSTGVSYEQYF
TRBV6-5	TRBJ2-2	-	13	CASRPSGFGELFF
TRBV19	TRBJ1-1	-	11	CAIQGDTEAFF
TRBV2	-	-	14	CASSHKLTGYEQYF
TRBV5-6	TRBJ2-5	-	14	CASSWGQNQETQYF
TRBV5-4	TRBJ1-1	-	13	CASSFGRNTEAFF
TRBV5-1	TRBJ2-5	-	14	CASSSGTGQETQYF
TRBV19	TRBJ2-3	-	15	CASSMFDRVGDTQYF
TRBV28	TRBJ2-7	-	13	CASSFRFSLGGYF
TRBV7-2	TRBJ2-2	-	15	CASSSQLAGAGELFF
TRBV7-2	TRBJ1-5	-	15	CASSPEVKPNQPQHF
TRBV18	TRBJ2-7	-	14	CASSQRTGGYEQYF
TRBV28	TRBJ2-7	-	14	CASSLPTGAYEQYF
TRBV12-5	TRBJ2-7	-	13	CASGLTSGGEQYF
TRBV27	TRBJ1-5	once	16	CASKTGTGGSFQPQHF
TRBV5-1	TRBJ2-7	-	15	CPSSLAGTGGYEQYF
TRBV19	TRBJ1-1	-	15	CASSIQGGVHTEAFF
TRBV7-2	TRBJ2-5	-	15	CASSPGLAAGETQYF
TRBV4-3	TRBJ2-4	-	15	CASSQDPVAKNIQYF
TRBV27	TRBJ1-4	-	13	CASSLWRNEKLFF
TRBV9	TRBJ2-5	-	17	CASSVDVAGGEKETQYF
TRBV10-3	TRBJ1-2	-	14	CAISEYQGSNGYTF
TRBV28	TRBJ1-5	-	17	CASFGRGRRGGNQPQHF
TRBV7-9	TRBJ2-3	-	14	CASSLESGGYTQYF
TRBV5-1	TRBJ1-4	-	16	CASSFDETDPNEKLFF
TRBV2	TRBJ2-4	-	16	CASGGSSGRAWNIQYF
TRBV5-6	TRBJ2-7	-	14	CASSFFTSSYEQYF
TRBV27	TRBJ1-3	-	18	CAGPPSGTGGCSGNTIYF
TRBV29-1	TRBJ2-5	few	14	CSAQGVAGGETQYF
TRBV6-6	TRBJ1-4	-	14	CASSYRSGFEKLFF
TRBV5-4	TRBJ2-3	-	16	CASSLPASGGRDTQYF
TRBV7-6	TRBJ2-5	-	15	CASSLYGGGEETQYF
TRBV4-3	TRBJ2-2	-	16	CASSQHPSANTGELFF
TRBV6-4	TRBJ2-1	-	14	CASSDRTGFHEQFF
TRBV28	TRBJ1-5	few	12	CGTGDRNQPQHF
TRBV27	TRBJ1-2	-	16	CASSLRPRDRGHGYTF
TRBV15	TRBJ1-2	-	17	CATSREGGGRTPGGYPF
TRBV19	TRBJ2-3	few	13	CASSIGQADTQYF
TRBV27	TRBJ1-4	-	12	CASGWSNEKLFF
TRBV19	TRBJ1-2	few	12	CASSIGAGRYTF
TRBV6-5	TRBJ2-1	-	15	CASSYVLAAYNEQFF